Below are 4 T cell receptor beta chains sequenced from a single sample in a study of cytomegalovirus exposure and HLA in healthy donors. The PCR was carried out with 60 Vbeta primers and 13 Jbeta primers. Libraries were prepared by immunoSEQ multiplex PCR; TCRdb keeps only in-frame clonotypes and omits some of them. The data contain under 150,000 clones, around four fifths of them singletons. The source material was PBMCs. All receptors come from a boy aged 2 to 10 in good health and CMV-seronegative.

V is TRBV15 and J is TRBJ2-4, with D possibly being TRBD1 (6 bases). Germline V lookup: CDR1 LNHNV, CDR2 YYDKDF (reference sequence). The V and J ends lost 4 bases and 0 bases respectively, with 16 bases between them. The CDR3 is made up of 17 amino acids. The CDR3: CATSNAALGQAKNIQYF. The CDR3 nucleotides are TGTGCCACCAGCAATGCCGCTTTGGGACAAGCCAAAAACATTCAGTACTTC.

The V call is TRBV28, the J call TRBJ1-2; 8 bases are shared with TRBD1. Trimming took 5 bases from V and 8 from J; bases not matched to a gene: 19. CDR3 length: 17 amino acids. CDR1 is MDHEN, CDR2 SYDVKM, per germline. CDR3 nucleotides: TGTGCCAGCAGTCTTCTTCCCGGAGGGCAGGGGGCGAAGGGCTACACCTTC. Protein product: CASSLLPGGQGAKGYTF.

The chain recombines TRBV11-2 with TRBJ1-4, with a possible D match to TRBD1 (6 bases). The CDR3 spans 16 residues. Germline V gene data show CDR1 as SGHAT and CDR2 as FQNNGV. V lost 7 bases and J 1 base, leaving 16 bases between the germline ends. Written as DNA, the CDR3 is TGTGCCAGCACCTCGGCGGGGGGCGGAACTAATGAAAAACTGTTTTTT. This translates into CASTSAGGGTNEKLFF.

This clone was seen just once. The rearrangement uses TRBV5-1 and TRBJ2-5; 9 bases match TRBD1. The CDR3 spans 15 residues. The V segment lost 1 base and the J segment 7 bases; nucleotides outside the gene matches: 8. Germline V gene sequence: CDR1 SGHRS, CDR2 YFSETQ. Here the CDR3 reads CASSLRTGERGTQYF. CDR3 nucleotide sequence: TGCGCCAGCAGCTTGCGGACAGGGGAAAGGGGGACCCAGTACTTC.